This T cell receptor beta chain was sequenced in a study of T-cell reconstitution after alpha-beta-depleted transplantation in children. A TCRbeta library incorporating unique molecular identifiers was prepared. TCRdb fed the PCR reads into MiXCR, producing one record per CDR3 protein. The data contain about 580,000 distinct CDR3 sequences, roughly 23% of them singletons. This clonotype was seen only a few times. This TCR came from a boy younger than two who had a stem cell transplant for acute myeloid leukemia, so the T cells may come from the graft donor. The sample here was PBMCs, mostly from graft donor cells, taken 360 days after TCRalphabeta/CD19-depleted stem cell transplant.

CDR3 nucleotides: TGTGCCAGCAGGGGACAGGGGGCGCGAGGCTACACCTTC. Its translation: CASRGQGARGYTF. The chain recombines TRBV12-3 or TRBV12-4 with TRBJ1-2, with 12 bases identical to TRBD1. This CDR3 is built from 13 residues. The V segment lost 6 bases and the J segment 8 bases; nucleotides outside the gene matches: 4.